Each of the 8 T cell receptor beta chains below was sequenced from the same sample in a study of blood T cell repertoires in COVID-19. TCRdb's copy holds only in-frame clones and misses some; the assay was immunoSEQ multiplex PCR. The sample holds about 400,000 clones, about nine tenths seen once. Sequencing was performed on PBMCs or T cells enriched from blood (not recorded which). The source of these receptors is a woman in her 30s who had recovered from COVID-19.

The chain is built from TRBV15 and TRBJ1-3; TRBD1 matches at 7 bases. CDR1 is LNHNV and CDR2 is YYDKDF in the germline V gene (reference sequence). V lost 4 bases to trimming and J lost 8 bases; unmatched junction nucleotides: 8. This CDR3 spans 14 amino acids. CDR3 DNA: TGTGCCACCAGCAACGACAGGGTTTTAGACACCATATATTTT. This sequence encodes CATSNDRVLDTIYF.

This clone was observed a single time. CDR3 protein: CASSATGRSEQFF. The CDR3 coding sequence is TGTGCCAGCAGCGCGACAGGGAGGAGTGAGCAGTTCTTC. The V gene is TRBV9, the J gene TRBJ2-1, with a tentative D call TRBD1 (7 bases). The germline gives CDR1 SGDLS, CDR2 YYNGEE. The CDR3 covers 13 residues. Trimming stripped 3 bases from V and 9 bases from J, with 13 bases between.

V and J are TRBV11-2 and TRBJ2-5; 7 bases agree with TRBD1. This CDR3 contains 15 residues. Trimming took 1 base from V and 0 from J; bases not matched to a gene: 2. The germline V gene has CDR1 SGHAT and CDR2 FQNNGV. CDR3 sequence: CASSLGGQNQETQYF. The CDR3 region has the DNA TGTGCCAGCAGCTTAGGGGGACAGAACCAAGAGACCCAGTACTTC.

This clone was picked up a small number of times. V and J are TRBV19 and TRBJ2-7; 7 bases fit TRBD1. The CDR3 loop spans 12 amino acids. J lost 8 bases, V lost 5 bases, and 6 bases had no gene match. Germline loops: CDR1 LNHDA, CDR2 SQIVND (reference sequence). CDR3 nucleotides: TGTGCCAGTAGTGCCAACAGGGGACAGCAGTACTTC. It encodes CASSANRGQQYF.

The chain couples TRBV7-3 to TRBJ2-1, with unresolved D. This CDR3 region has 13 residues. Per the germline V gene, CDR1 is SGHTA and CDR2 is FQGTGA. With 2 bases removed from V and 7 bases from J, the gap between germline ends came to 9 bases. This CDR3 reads CASSLGGGNEQFF. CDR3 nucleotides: TGTGCCAGCAGCTTAGGCGGTGGAAATGAGCAGTTCTTC.

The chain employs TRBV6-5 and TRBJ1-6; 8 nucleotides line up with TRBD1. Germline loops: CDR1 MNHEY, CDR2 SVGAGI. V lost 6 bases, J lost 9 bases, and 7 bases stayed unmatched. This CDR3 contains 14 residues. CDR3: CASSPGQGLSPLHF. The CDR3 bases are TGTGCCAGCAGCCCCGGACAGGGACTTTCACCCCTCCACTTT.

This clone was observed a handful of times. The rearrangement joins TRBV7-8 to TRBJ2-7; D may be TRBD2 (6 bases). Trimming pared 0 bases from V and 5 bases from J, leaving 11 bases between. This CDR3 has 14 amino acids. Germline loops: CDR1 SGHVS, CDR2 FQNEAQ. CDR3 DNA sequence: TGTGCCAGCAGCTTAGCGGGAGGTTCCCACGAGCAGTACTTC. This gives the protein CASSLAGGSHEQYF. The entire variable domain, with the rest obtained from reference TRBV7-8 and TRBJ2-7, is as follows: GAGVSQSPRYKVAKRGQDVALRCDPISGHVSLFWYQQALGQGPEFLTYFQNEAQLDKSGLPSDRFFAERPEGSVSTLKIQRTQQEDSAVYLCASSLAGGSHEQYFGPGTRLTVT.

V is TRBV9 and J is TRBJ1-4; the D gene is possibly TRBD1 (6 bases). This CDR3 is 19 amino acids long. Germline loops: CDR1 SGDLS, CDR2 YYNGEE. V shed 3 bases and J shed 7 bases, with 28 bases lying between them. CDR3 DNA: TGTGCCAGCAGCGGCCCCCGGGACACACAACACTTTAGTACTGAAAAACTGTTTTTT. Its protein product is CASSGPRDTQHFSTEKLFF.